This T cell receptor beta chain was found in a study of OX40 agonist ivuxolimab in advanced cancers. Study results and caveats: With doses of 0.1-3.0 mg/kg, partial responders showed among the lowest clonal expansion.

As concerns this clone: Its target is unknown.

J was trimmed by 3 bases and V by 4 bases; bases with no gene match: 4. This CDR3 contains 15 residues. Germline V CDR1 and CDR2: LGHNA, YSLEER. The method was immunoSEQ multiplex PCR; TCRdb's version includes in-frame clones alone and lacks a portion of them. Of 85,000 to 120,000 clones in the sample, 90% were seen once. The chain links TRBV4-3 to TRBJ1-5; 9 nucleotides agree with TRBD1. The sequence derives from an adult with an advanced solid tumor such as melanoma, head and neck, liver or kidney cancer. The source was CD4+ or CD8+ T cells sorted from blood, collected in a trial of the OX40 agonist ivuxolimab. The CDR3 DNA sequence: TGCGCCAGCAGCCGGACAGGGGCTATCAATCAGCCCCAGCATTTT. Protein: CASSRTGAINQPQHF.